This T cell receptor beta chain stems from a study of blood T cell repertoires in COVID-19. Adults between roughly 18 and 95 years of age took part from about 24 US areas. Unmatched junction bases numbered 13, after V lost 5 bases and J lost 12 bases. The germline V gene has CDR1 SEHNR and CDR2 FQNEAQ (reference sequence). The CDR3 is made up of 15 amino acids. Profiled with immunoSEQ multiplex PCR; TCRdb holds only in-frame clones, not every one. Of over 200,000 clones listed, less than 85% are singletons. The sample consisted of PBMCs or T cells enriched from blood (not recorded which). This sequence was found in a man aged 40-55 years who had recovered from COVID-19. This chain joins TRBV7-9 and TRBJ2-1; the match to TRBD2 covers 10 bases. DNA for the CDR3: TGTGCCAGCAGCAAAAGCCTAGCGGGAGCCGCGGCGCAGTTCTTC. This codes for CASSKSLAGAAAQFF.